The 18 T cell receptor beta chains given below trace back to one sample, sequenced in a study of OX40 agonist ivuxolimab in advanced cancers. Libraries were prepared through the immunoSEQ multiplex PCR assay. TCRdb provides this immuneACCESS table in a form limited to in-frame rearrangements. Some clones are lacking; in checked studies, under half of them reflect an unresolved V gene, and why the rest are absent is not known. In all, the sample holds about 62,000 clones, and 79% of those were seen once. The ten largest clones capture approximately 10% of the sample. Here the sequenced sample was CD4+ or CD8+ T cells sorted from blood, taken in a trial of the OX40 agonist ivuxolimab. These TCRs come from an adult with an advanced solid tumor such as melanoma, head and neck, liver or kidney cancer.

The chain has TRBV27 and TRBJ2-7, with 9 positions matching TRBD1. V gave up 4 bases and J gave up 3 bases; unmatched junction bases: 10. The CDR3 length is 16 residues. From germline, CDR1 is MNHEY and CDR2 SMNVEV (reference sequence). Written as DNA, the CDR3 is TGTGCCAGCAGTTCCCCCGGGACAGGGTTTAACTACGAGCAGTACTTC. It yields the protein CASSSPGTGFNYEQYF.

This clone was counted a few times. The chain employs TRBV7-8 and TRBJ1-6, with D tentatively TRBD1 (5 bases). Trimming left V 2 bases short and J 10 bases short, with 9 bases between. Germline CDR1 and CDR2: SGHVS and FQNEAQ. The CDR3 has 13 amino acids. This CDR3 is CASSLSRGSPLHF. CDR3 DNA: TGTGCCAGCAGCTTATCGAGGGGATCACCCCTCCACTTT.

V is TRBV4-1 and J is TRBJ2-1; D gene uncertain. The CDR3 covers 15 residues. From germline, CDR1 is MGHRA and CDR2 YSYEKL. With 6 bases removed from V and 2 bases from J, the gap between germline ends came to 14 bases. CDR3 in amino acids: CASRVTPTPYNEQFF. The CDR3 DNA sequence: TGCGCCAGCAGAGTGACTCCGACTCCCTACAATGAGCAGTTCTTC.

The chain has TRBV7-8 and TRBJ2-5; D not resolved. The CDR3 spans 14 residues. Looked up from germline, CDR1 is SGHVS and CDR2 is FQNEAQ. Trimming cost V 2 bases and J 2 bases, with 9 bases left between them. The CDR3 loop is CASSLNVNQETQYF. For the CDR3, the DNA is TGTGCCAGCAGCTTAAACGTTAATCAAGAGACCCAGTACTTC.

This chain joins TRBV6-1 and TRBJ1-2; D call uncertain. V shed 3 bases and J shed 2 bases, with 7 bases lying between them. CDR1 is MNHNS and CDR2 is SASEGT in the germline V gene. CDR3 size: 13 residues. The DNA for the CDR3 is TGTGCCAGCAGTGACCAAGTAAACTATGGCTACACCTTC. Its translation is CASSDQVNYGYTF.

J is TRBJ2-3 and V is TRBV27; a possible D gene is TRBD1 (5 bases). Trimming removed 3 bases at V and 4 bases at J, with 14 bases between. The CDR3 is 15 residues long. The V gene's germline CDR1 is MNHEY and CDR2 SMNVEV (reference sequence). The CDR3 sequence is CASSLVQDVPDTQYF. CDR3 in DNA: TGTGCCAGCAGTTTGGTACAGGATGTCCCAGATACGCAGTATTTT.

This clone appeared a few times. The V and J genes are TRBV9 and TRBJ2-3, with D tentatively TRBD2 (6 bases). The germline CDR1 and CDR2 sequences are SGDLS and YYNGEE. V gave up 2 bases and J gave up 2 bases, with 27 bases separating them. CDR3 size: 20 residues. The CDR3 sequence: CASSVSSGSLPNLVTDTQYF. The CDR3, as DNA: TGTGCCAGCAGCGTGTCTTCCGGGAGCTTACCCAACTTAGTCACAGATACGCAGTATTTT.

The DNA for the CDR3 is TGTGCCAGCAGCTTAAACAGGGCTTCTACAGGGGTTTATGGCTACACCTTC. This gives the protein CASSLNRASTGVYGYTF. This chain uses TRBV7-8 with TRBJ1-2, with 7 bases that match TRBD1. The J segment lost 5 bases and the V segment lost 2 bases, leaving 14 bases of the junction unmatched. This CDR3 is 17 amino acids long. Germline CDR1 SGHVS, CDR2 FQNEAQ.

The chain carries TRBV18 and TRBJ2-7; D is possibly TRBD1 (6 bases). Between the trimmed V and J ends, which lost 3 bases and 6 bases, there was a span of 9 bases. Looked up from germline, CDR1 is KGHSH and CDR2 is LQKENI. The CDR3 runs 12 residues. CDR3 in DNA: TGTGCCAGCTCACCGGACAGCTCCGAGCAGTACTTC. Protein: CASSPDSSEQYF.

The gene calls are TRBV27 and TRBJ2-2; D remains unclear. This CDR3 comprises 12 residues. Trimming left V 9 bases short and J 5 bases short, with 10 bases between. In germline, CDR1 is MNHEY, CDR2 SMNVEV (reference sequence). Written as DNA, the CDR3 is TGTGCCAGTGCCCTTCTAACCGGGGAGCTGTTTTTT. It codes for CASALLTGELFF.

The genes are TRBV9 and TRBJ2-2, with D tentatively TRBD1 (5 bases). This CDR3 comprises 13 residues. CDR1 and CDR2 from the germline V gene are SGDLS and YYNGEE. V was shortened by 2 bases and J by 3 bases, with 5 bases between the two germline ends. CDR3 protein: CASSVRDTGELFF. The CDR3 coding sequence is TGTGCCAGCAGCGTCAGGGACACCGGGGAGCTGTTTTTT.

The CDR3 DNA is TGCGCCAGCAGCCTATGGACTAGCGGGGACCAAGAGACCCAGTACTTC. As protein: CASSLWTSGDQETQYF. V gene TRBV5-1 combines with J gene TRBJ2-5, with 12 bases matching TRBD2. This CDR3 region has 16 residues. In germline, CDR1 is SGHRS, CDR2 YFSETQ. The junction had 4 bases not matched to a gene; V was cut back by 4 bases and J by 0 bases. Full variable domain (outside the CDR3, taken from reference TRBV5-1 and TRBJ2-5): KAGVTQTPRYLIKTRGQQVTLSCSPISGHRSVSWYQQTPGQGLQFLFEYFSETQRNKGNFPGRFSGRQFSNSRSEMNVSTLELGDSALYLCASSLWTSGDQETQYFGPGTRLLVL.

This sequence joins TRBV10-3 and TRBJ1-1; D is unclear. CDR1 is ENHRY, CDR2 SYGVKD, per germline. This CDR3 has 12 amino acids. V was pared by 10 bases and J by 5 bases, with 14 bases between. CDR3 in amino acids: CATQRGQTEAFF. CDR3 DNA: TGTGCCACCCAGCGAGGGCAGACTGAAGCTTTCTTT.

The chain joins TRBV18 to TRBJ2-5; 8 nucleotides align to TRBD1. The CDR3 is made up of 14 amino acids. The V gene's germline CDR1 is KGHSH and CDR2 LQKENI. V trimming: 5 bases; J trimming: 0 bases; junction bases outside the gene matches: 2. CDR3 sequence: CASSATGDQETQYF. The CDR3 nucleotides read TGTGCCAGCTCAGCGACAGGGGACCAAGAGACCCAGTACTTC.

As for this clone: Other DNA sequences from this sample encode an identical CDR3 as well. The gene calls are TRBV18 and TRBJ1-5, with D tentatively TRBD1 (6 bases). Germline loops: CDR1 KGHSH, CDR2 LQKENI. Between the trimmed V and J ends, which lost 3 bases and 1 base, there was a span of 7 bases. The CDR3 extends over 14 amino acids. This chain's CDR3 is CASSPGTSNQPQHF. The CDR3, as DNA: TGTGCCAGCTCACCCGGGACAAGCAATCAGCCCCAGCATTTT. The full variable domain, its missing parts supplied by reference TRBV18 and TRBJ1-5, is NAGVMQNPRHLVRRRGQEARLRCSPMKGHSHVYWYRQLPEEGLKFMVYLQKENIIDESGMPKERFSAEFPKEGPSILRIQQVVRGDSAAYFCASSPGTSNQPQHFGDGTRLSIL.

The V gene is TRBV19, the J gene TRBJ1-1; perhaps TRBD1 as D (6 bases). The CDR3 runs 13 residues. The V gene's germline CDR1 is LNHDA and CDR2 SQIVND (reference sequence). The V and J ends lost 0 bases and 7 bases respectively, with 9 bases between them. The CDR3 protein is CASSIETGREAFF. The CDR3 nucleotides read TGTGCCAGTAGTATAGAGACAGGACGTGAAGCTTTCTTT.

The genes are TRBV19 and TRBJ2-3; tentative D call: TRBD1 (6 bases). Trimming removed 0 bases at V and 3 bases at J, with 13 bases between. The CDR3 extends over 16 amino acids. Germline V gene lookup returns CDR1 LNHDA and CDR2 SQIVND (reference sequence). CDR3 DNA sequence: TGTGCCAGTAGTATAGATCTGGGGGCGCAAACAGATACGCAGTATTTT. It is translated as CASSIDLGAQTDTQYF.

This clone has just a few counts. The chain employs TRBV18 and TRBJ2-5; 15 bases map to TRBD2. CDR1 is KGHSH and CDR2 is LQKENI in the germline V gene. The CDR3 totals 18 residues. V trimming: 4 bases; J trimming: 2 bases; junction bases outside the gene matches: 8. The CDR3 reads CASSRGLAGGKDQETQYF. Written as DNA, the CDR3 is TGTGCCAGCTCACGTGGACTAGCGGGGGGGAAAGATCAAGAGACCCAGTACTTC.